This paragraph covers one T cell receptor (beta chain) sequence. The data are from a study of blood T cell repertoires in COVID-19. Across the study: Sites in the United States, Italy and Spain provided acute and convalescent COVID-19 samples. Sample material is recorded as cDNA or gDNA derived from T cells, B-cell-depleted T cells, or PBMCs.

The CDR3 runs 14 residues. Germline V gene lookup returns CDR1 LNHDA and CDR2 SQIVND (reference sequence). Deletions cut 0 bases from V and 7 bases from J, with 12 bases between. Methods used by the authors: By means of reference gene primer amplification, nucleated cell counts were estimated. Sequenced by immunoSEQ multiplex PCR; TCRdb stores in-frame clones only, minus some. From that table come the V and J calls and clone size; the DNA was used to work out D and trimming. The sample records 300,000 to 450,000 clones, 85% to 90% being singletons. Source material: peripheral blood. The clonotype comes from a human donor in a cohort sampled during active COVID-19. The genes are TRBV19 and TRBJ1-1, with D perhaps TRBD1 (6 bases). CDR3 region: CASSIEEGGFEAFF. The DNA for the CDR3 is TGTGCCAGTAGTATAGAGGAGGGGGGGTTTGAAGCTTTCTTT.